This TCR beta chain was retrieved from a study of cytomegalovirus exposure and HLA in healthy donors. At the level of the study: HLA-typed donors were the source of tens of millions of unique TCRs, which an early data release held.

About this clone: The target antigen is unknown.

This PCR relied on a set of 60 Vbeta primers and 13 Jbeta primers. The table came from immunoSEQ multiplex PCR; TCRdb's copy has only in-frame clones and leaves some out. The sample has 100,000 to 150,000 clones; approximately 80% are singletons. V lost 0 bases and J lost 0, with 24 bases in between. The CDR3 length is 21 residues. Germline assignment: CDR1 MGHRA and CDR2 YSYEKL. Study-wide findings and caveats: TCR beta V segments were, for the most part, productive about 87% or about 30% of the time in an earlier analysis. Rates of TCR association differed by HLA locus in a later analysis, with DRB1 highest and HLA-C lowest.

The clonotype originates from a young man in good health and CMV-seropositive. J is TRBJ1-5 and V is TRBV4-1; D not resolved. The sample taken for sequencing was PBMCs. CDR3 bases: TGCGCCAGCAGCCAAGAAGAGGCTTTGCCGTGGAGGGTCAATAGCAATCAGCCCCAGCATTTT. Amino acids: CASSQEEALPWRVNSNQPQHF.